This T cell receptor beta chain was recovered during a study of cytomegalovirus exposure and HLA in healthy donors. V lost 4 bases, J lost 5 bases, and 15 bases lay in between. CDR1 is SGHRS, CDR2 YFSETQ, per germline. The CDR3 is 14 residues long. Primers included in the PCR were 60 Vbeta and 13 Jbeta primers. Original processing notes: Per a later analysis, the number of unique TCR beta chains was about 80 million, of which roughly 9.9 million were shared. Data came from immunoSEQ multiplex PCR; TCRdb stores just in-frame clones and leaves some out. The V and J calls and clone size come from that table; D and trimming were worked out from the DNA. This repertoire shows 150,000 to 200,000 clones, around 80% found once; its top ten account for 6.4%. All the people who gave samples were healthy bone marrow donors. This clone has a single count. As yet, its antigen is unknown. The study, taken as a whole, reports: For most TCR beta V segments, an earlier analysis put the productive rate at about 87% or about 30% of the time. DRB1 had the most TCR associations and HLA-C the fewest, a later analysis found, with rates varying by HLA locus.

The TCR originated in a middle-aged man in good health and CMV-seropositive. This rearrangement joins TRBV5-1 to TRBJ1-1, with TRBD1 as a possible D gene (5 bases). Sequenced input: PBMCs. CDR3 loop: CASSISTVQTEAFF. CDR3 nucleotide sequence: TGCGCCAGCAGCATTTCGACAGTCCAAACTGAAGCTTTCTTT.